These 17 T cell receptor beta chains were all obtained from the same sample, sequenced in a study of T cell responses to AZD1222 COVID-19 vaccine. The method was immunoSEQ multiplex PCR; TCRdb's version includes in-frame clones alone and lacks a portion of them. Among around 130,000 clones listed, approximately 88% were seen once. Material: peripheral blood, obtained 28 days after the second AZD1222 dose. The origin of the receptors is an adult who received the AZD1222 COVID-19 vaccine.

The chain is built from TRBV9 and TRBJ2-1; TRBD2 matches 8 bases. The germline V gene encodes CDR1 SGDLS and CDR2 YYNGEE. The CDR3 extends over 16 amino acids. Unmatched junction bases numbered 3, after V lost 0 bases and J lost 1 base. CDR3 residues: CASSVGGRWSYNEQFF. The DNA for the CDR3 is TGTGCCAGCAGCGTAGGCGGGAGGTGGTCCTACAATGAGCAGTTCTTC.

V and J are TRBV28 and TRBJ1-2, with D unresolved. The CDR3 is 13 amino acids. Per the germline V gene, CDR1 is MDHEN and CDR2 is SYDVKM. V was clipped by 8 bases and J by 3 bases, with 13 bases between them. CDR3 sequence reads: CASLEGQDYGYTF. DNA of the CDR3: TGTGCCAGCCTGGAAGGGCAGGACTATGGCTACACCTTC.

The chain recombines TRBV30 with TRBJ2-3; D gene unclear. This CDR3 is 13 amino acids long. V was pared by 4 bases and J by 2 bases, with 10 bases between. Germline V gives CDR1 GTSNPN, CDR2 SVGIG (reference sequence). Written as DNA, the CDR3 is TGTGCCTGGACCCGGACGGCCACAGATACGCAGTATTTT. Its translation is CAWTRTATDTQYF. The full variable domain, with the rest looked up from reference TRBV30 and TRBJ2-3, is SQTIHQWPATLVQPVGSPLSLECTVEGTSNPNLYWYRQAAGRGLQLLFYSVGIGQISSEVPQNLSASRPQDRQFILSSKKLLLSDSGFYLCAWTRTATDTQYFGPGTRLTVL.

The chain is built from TRBV11-3 and TRBJ2-5; no definite D call. V lost 5 bases and J 5 bases, leaving 12 bases between the germline ends. This CDR3 has 13 amino acids. The germline V gene encodes CDR1 SGHNT and CDR2 YENEEA. The DNA of the CDR3 is TGTGCCAGCAGCACTGCAGGTGGGGAGACCCAGTACTTC. Its translation: CASSTAGGETQYF.

The gene calls are TRBV30 and TRBJ1-5; D is undetermined. The CDR3 sequence is 12 residues long. The germline V gene encodes CDR1 GTSNPN and CDR2 SVGIG (reference sequence). V was shortened by 4 bases and J by 2 bases, with 6 bases between the two germline ends. CDR3 coding DNA: TGTGCCTGGACAGTGGGCAATCAGCCCCAGCATTTT. Protein sequence: CAWTVGNQPQHF.

This CDR3 reads CASSQVSRSNEQFF. CDR3 DNA: TGTGCCAGCAGCCAAGTGTCCAGAAGCAATGAGCAGTTCTTC. The V and J genes are TRBV3-1 (or the pseudogene TRBV3-2) and TRBJ2-1, with no clear D. The CDR3 spans 14 residues. Germline CDR1 LGHDT, CDR2 YNNKEL (reference sequence). Trimming pared 1 base from V and 6 bases from J, leaving 10 bases between.

The chain joins TRBV5-1 to TRBJ2-3, with 9 bases lining up with TRBD2. Germline loops: CDR1 SGHRS, CDR2 YFSETQ. This CDR3 comprises 16 residues. V shed 1 base and J 9 bases; nucleotides not matched to a gene: 12. The CDR3 DNA follows: TGCGCCAGCAGCTTGTCGACTAGCGGCCCTCCGGGCACGCAGTATTTT. Translating gives CASSLSTSGPPGTQYF.

The V gene is TRBV11-2, the J gene TRBJ1-2, with D unresolved. Trimming stripped 0 bases from V and 0 bases from J, with 8 bases between. Germline CDR1 is SGHAT and CDR2 is FQNNGV. CDR3 length: 15 residues. The CDR3 DNA is TGTGCCAGCAGCTTAGATGGCGAAACTAACTATGGCTACACCTTC. This gives the protein CASSLDGETNYGYTF.

The chain carries TRBV28 and TRBJ2-1; D is unresolved. Germline V lookup: CDR1 MDHEN, CDR2 SYDVKM. Trimming took off 8 bases at V and 0 bases at J, with 14 bases between the two ends. The length of the CDR3 is 15 residues. The CDR3 DNA sequence: TGTGCCAGCGCCTTGGGCGGCCTCTCCTACAATGAGCAGTTCTTC. This codes for CASALGGLSYNEQFF.

The chain employs TRBV25-1 and TRBJ2-3; D possibly matches TRBD1 or TRBD2 (5 bases each). The CDR3 is made up of 15 amino acids. The V end lost 1 base, the J end lost 9 bases, and 17 bases lay between the germline ends. Per the germline V gene, CDR1 is MGHDK and CDR2 is SYGVNS. The CDR3 region has the DNA TGTGCCAGCAGTGAATCGGGACGTTCAACCTGGACGCAGTATTTT. It specifies CASSESGRSTWTQYF.

The genes are TRBV28 and TRBJ1-4; D ambiguous. V was trimmed by 3 bases and J by 8 bases, leaving 13 bases between them. Germline V gene data show CDR1 as MDHEN and CDR2 as SYDVKM. The CDR3 length is 14 residues. The CDR3: CASSFPVEEEKLFF. CDR3 DNA: TGTGCCAGCAGTTTTCCGGTGGAGGAGGAAAAACTGTTTTTT.

The chain uses TRBV24-1 and TRBJ2-1; 15 nucleotides align to TRBD2. The V gene end was trimmed by 3 bases and the J gene end by 0 bases; junction bases not matched to a gene: 11. The CDR3 has 21 residues. Germline V gene lookup returns CDR1 KGHDR and CDR2 SFDVKD. The CDR3 here is CATSDPGTSGRFRSSYNEQFF. CDR3 sequence (DNA): TGTGCCACCAGTGATCCTGGGACTAGCGGGAGGTTCAGGAGCTCCTACAATGAGCAGTTCTTC.

In the case of this clone: One junction end disagrees with the germline gene, perhaps due to a read error. J is TRBJ1-2 and V is TRBV18; D possibly corresponds to TRBD1 (6 bases). There are 14 residues in the CDR3. Germline V gene lookup returns CDR1 KGHSH and CDR2 LQKENI. The CDR3 sequence is CASSPQGDNYGYTF. In nucleotides, the CDR3 is TGTGCCAGCTCGCCACAGGGAGATAACTATGGCTACACCTTC.

CDR3 bases: TGTGCCAGCAGCTTAGACGCCTTTCCGGGTGAGCAGTTCTTC. Translation gives CASSLDAFPGEQFF. The chain employs TRBV7-9 and TRBJ2-1; the D is unclear. This CDR3 is built from 14 residues. Trimming removed 1 base from V and 9 bases from J, with 13 bases in between. Germline loops: CDR1 SEHNR, CDR2 FQNEAQ (reference sequence).

There are many counts of this clone. This sequence joins TRBV11-3 and TRBJ1-1, with D unclear. CDR1 SGHNT and CDR2 YENEEA come from the germline V gene. V gave up 4 bases and J gave up 4 bases, with 10 bases separating them. This CDR3 has 13 amino acids. The CDR3: CASSSTWGTEAFF. DNA of the CDR3: TGTGCCAGCAGCTCGACTTGGGGCACTGAAGCTTTCTTT.

The chain has TRBV3-1 (or the pseudogene TRBV3-2) and TRBJ2-3, with D perhaps TRBD2 (6 bases). The CDR3 extends over 16 amino acids. V was shortened by 5 bases and J by 1 base, with 16 bases between the two germline ends. Germline V CDR1 and CDR2: LGHDT, YNNKEL (reference sequence). The CDR3 region has the DNA TGTGCCAGCAGCTCCCAAGCGCCGGGAGGCACAGATACGCAGTATTTT. Protein: CASSSQAPGGTDTQYF.

This clone was counted a few times. The chain joins TRBV6-1 to TRBJ1-5; no firm D call. The CDR3 covers 15 residues. V was clipped by 3 bases and J by 2 bases, with 11 bases between them. Germline V gene data show CDR1 as MNHNS and CDR2 as SASEGT. CDR3 sequence reads: CASSDGEAGNQPQHF. The CDR3 coding sequence is TGTGCCAGCAGTGACGGGGAGGCAGGCAATCAGCCCCAGCATTTT.